The sequence of this TCR beta chain was determined in a study of tumor-infiltrating lymphocytes in localized non-small cell lung cancer. About the study: The cohort mixed smokers and never-smokers, several histologies, and some post-neoadjuvant-chemotherapy samples.

Study-level results: Higher tumor T cell infiltration than in uninvolved lung was supported by TCRbeta sequencing. No T-cell fraction difference was seen between IM1 and IM2 tumors. TCR sequencing covered a subset of patients with enough tissue.

Only in-frame clones appear in the TCRdb table, and some are missing; sequencing was by immunoSEQ multiplex PCR. The table records 9,500 to 15,000 clones, around 79% of them present only once. V lost 0 bases to trimming and J lost 5 bases; unmatched junction nucleotides: 5. The CDR3 covers 16 residues. The germline gives CDR1 LGHNA, CDR2 YNFKEQ. Regarding this clone: The antigen remains undetermined.

The receptor was isolated from a human donor with non-small cell lung cancer. Sequenced: lung tumor tissue. This chain links TRBV4-2 with TRBJ2-5; TRBD2 matches 11 bases. CDR3 nucleotide sequence: TGTGCCAGCAGCCAAGAGGCTAGCGGGGGGCAGGAGACCCAGTACTTC. Protein sequence: CASSQEASGGQETQYF.